Presented here are 8 T cell receptor beta chains from one specimen sequenced in a study of OX40 agonist ivuxolimab in advanced cancers. Generated by immunoSEQ multiplex PCR, the TCRdb table keeps only in-frame clones and is missing some. This sample has roughly 75,000 clones, with around nine tenths found just once. The sample in question was CD4+ or CD8+ T cells sorted from blood, obtained in a trial of the OX40 agonist ivuxolimab. All receptors come from an adult with an advanced solid tumor such as melanoma, head and neck, liver or kidney cancer.

The J gene is TRBJ1-2, the V gene TRBV11-2; 12 nucleotides align to TRBD1. Germline trimming cut 5 bases from V and 4 bases from J; bases unmatched to any gene: 11. Germline V lookup: CDR1 SGHAT, CDR2 FQNNGV. The length of the CDR3 is 17 residues. CDR3 in DNA: TGTGCCAGCAGCCGCAGCACCGGGACAGGGGGCATCTATGGCTACACCTTC. It codes for CASSRSTGTGGIYGYTF.

Concerning this clone: At one of its ends the junction is not consistent with the germline gene, which may arise from a read error. This sequence joins TRBV2 and TRBJ2-5, with no clear D. Looked up from germline, CDR1 is SNHLY and CDR2 is FYNNEI. The CDR3 runs to 10 residues. This chain's CDR3 is CASSEETQYF. CDR3 sequence (DNA): TGTGCCAGCAGCGAAGAGACCCAGTACTTC.

The CDR3: CASSKSFGNTGELFF. CDR3 DNA sequence: TGTGCCAGTAGTAAGTCCTTCGGGAACACCGGGGAGCTGTTTTTT. V usage is TRBV19 and J usage is TRBJ2-2; D unresolved. Looked up from germline, CDR1 is LNHDA and CDR2 is SQIVND (reference sequence). This CDR3 comprises 15 residues. Trimming removed 4 bases at V and 1 base at J, with 10 bases between.

This rearrangement joins TRBV9 to TRBJ2-7, with 7 bases that match TRBD2. Germline values: CDR1 SGDLS, CDR2 YYNGEE. This CDR3 is 15 amino acids long. V gave up 0 bases and J gave up 4 bases; unmatched junction bases: 7. CDR3 bases: TGTGCCAGCAGCGTAGGGCAGGGAGGGATGTACGAGCAGTACTTC. This gives the protein CASSVGQGGMYEQYF.

A word on this clone: A clone one base away is much larger, so this may be a read error. The V and J genes are TRBV7-9 and TRBJ1-1; the match to TRBD1 covers 7 bases. Germline loops: CDR1 SEHNR, CDR2 FQNEAQ (reference sequence). The ends lost 4 bases at V and 7 bases at J; junction bases unmatched: 12. CDR3 size: 15 residues. In DNA, the CDR3 is TGTGCCAGCAGCTCCCACGGGACAGAAAAAAATGAAGCTTTCTTT. It is translated as CASSSHGTEKNEAFF.

The chain carries TRBV6-5 and TRBJ2-1; D assignment may be TRBD1 or TRBD2 (5 bases each). This CDR3 contains 14 residues. The ends were cut back, 11 bases at V and 0 bases at J, with 14 bases in the middle. The V gene's germline CDR1 is MNHEY and CDR2 SVGAGI. The CDR3 loop is CAAARGVSYNEQFF. The CDR3 region has the DNA TGTGCCGCCGCGAGGGGTGTCTCCTACAATGAGCAGTTCTTC.

This sequence joins TRBV28 and TRBJ2-1, with D unclear. The CDR3 consists of 14 residues. Trimming shortened V by 3 bases and J by 0 bases, and 6 bases separated the two germline ends. Germline CDR1 is MDHEN and CDR2 is SYDVKM. This CDR3 reads CASSFVSSYNEQFF. The CDR3 DNA reads TGTGCCAGCAGTTTCGTGAGCTCCTACAATGAGCAGTTCTTC.

The CDR3 sequence is CASSGQRRSTDTQYF. The CDR3 nucleotides are TGTGCCAGCAGCGGGCAGCGGAGAAGCACAGATACGCAGTATTTT. This chain uses TRBV6-5 with TRBJ2-3; perhaps TRBD2 as D (5 bases). Germline CDR1 MNHEY, CDR2 SVGAGI. The CDR3 spans 15 residues. Trimming removed 6 bases from V and 0 bases from J, with 13 bases in between.